This T cell receptor (beta chain) was observed in a study of blood T cell repertoires in COVID-19. Background on the study: T cells, B-cell-depleted T cells, or PBMCs supplied cDNA or gDNA.

The participants were between about 18 and 89 years old and came from about two dozen US areas. Cohort placement rested on clinical history that participants reported themselves. Each recovered donor of Cohort 3 presented with two negative PCRs, clearance, or symptom resolution. Method: immunoSEQ multiplex PCR; TCRdb's copy keeps in-frame clones and lacks some. The sample lists roughly 400,000 clones, about 92% occurring once. Sequenced sample: PBMCs or T cells enriched from blood (not recorded which). The sequence was collected from a man aged 18 to 35 who had recovered from COVID-19.

The CDR3 spells CASTSRPGAYEQYF. The CDR3 bases are TGTGCCAGCACATCTCGGCCGGGGGCCTACGAGCAGTACTTC. The chain uses TRBV28 and TRBJ2-7, with D perhaps matching TRBD2 (6 bases). Germline V gives CDR1 MDHEN, CDR2 SYDVKM. Trimming left V 7 bases short and J 2 bases short, with 15 bases between. CDR3 length equals 14 residues.